What follows are 15 T cell receptor beta chains derived from one specimen sequenced in a study of blood T cell repertoires in COVID-19. Data came from immunoSEQ multiplex PCR; TCRdb stores just in-frame clones and leaves some out. The sample shows about 260,000 clones, about 87% of them seen only once. Sequencing used peripheral blood. The receptors were gathered from a middle-aged woman who had recovered from COVID-19.

The genes are TRBV7-3 and TRBJ2-7, with no clear D. V shed 5 bases and J shed 0 bases, with 11 bases lying between them. The CDR3 is 14 amino acids. Germline V lookup: CDR1 SGHTA, CDR2 FQGTGA. CDR3 sequence: CASSPGGSSYEQYF. The CDR3 DNA reads as TGTGCCAGCAGCCCTGGCGGCAGCTCCTACGAGCAGTACTTC. Drawing the rest from reference TRBV7-3 and TRBJ2-7, the complete variable domain is GAGVSQTPSNKVTEKGKYVELRCDPISGHTALYWYRQSLGQGPEFLIYFQGTGAADDSGLPNDRFFAVRPEGSVSTLKIQRTERGDSAVYLCASSPGGSSYEQYFGPGTRLTVT.

The chain uses TRBV12-5 and TRBJ2-2, with 7 positions matching TRBD1. V was pared by 6 bases and J by 5 bases, with 6 bases of the junction left unmatched. The CDR3 runs to 14 residues. From germline, CDR1 is LGHNT and CDR2 FRNRAP. For the CDR3, the DNA is TGTGCTAGTGGATCCGGGACAGAGACCGGGGAGCTGTTTTTT. It translates to CASGSGTETGELFF.

The J gene is TRBJ1-2, the V gene TRBV29-1; a weak D match, TRBD1 (5 bases). Germline values: CDR1 SQVTM, CDR2 ANQGSEA. The V gene lost 6 bases and the J gene lost 4 bases, with 18 bases spanning the gap. The CDR3 is 14 residues long. In DNA, the CDR3 is TGCAGCGTGCTAGTGGGGGGTACGGCCTATGGCTACACCTTC. Translated, it gives CSVLVGGTAYGYTF.

This chain joins TRBV5-1 and TRBJ1-1, with D maybe TRBD1 (6 bases). Germline CDR1 SGHRS, CDR2 YFSETQ. CDR3 size: 16 residues. Trimming left V 0 bases short and J 0 bases short, with 12 bases between. CDR3 bases: TGCGCCAGCAGCTTGGCTGGACAGTTTATGAACACTGAAGCTTTCTTT. Translation: CASSLAGQFMNTEAFF.

The rearrangement uses TRBV21-1 and TRBJ1-6; the table's D call, TRBD1, was not checked against the DNA. TRBV21-1 is given as a pseudogene. There are 19 residues in the CDR3. CDR3 sequence: CASSKKEPGQGASNSPLHF. The CDR3 DNA follows: TGTGCCAGCAGCAAGAAAGAGCCGGGACAGGGGGCTAGTAATTCACCCCTCCACTTT.

The chain uses TRBV6-6 and TRBJ2-7; TRBD1 matches at 7 bases. J was trimmed by 3 bases and V by 2 bases; bases with no gene match: 4. The CDR3 is 14 amino acids. The V gene's germline CDR1 is MNHNY and CDR2 SVGAGI (reference sequence). CDR3 amino acids: CASSYEGQFYEQYF. The CDR3 nucleotides read TGTGCCAGCAGTTACGAGGGACAGTTCTACGAGCAGTACTTC.

This sequence joins TRBV3-1 (or the pseudogene TRBV3-2) and TRBJ1-2, with 8 nucleotides matching TRBD1. The CDR3 length is 17 residues. J was trimmed by 4 bases and V by 4 bases; bases with no gene match: 14. Germline V gene data show CDR1 as LGHDT and CDR2 as YNNKEL (reference sequence). This chain's CDR3 is CASSRLSGTGVPYGYTF. The CDR3 DNA is TGTGCCAGCAGCCGACTTTCCGGGACAGGTGTCCCCTATGGCTACACCTTC.

The chain carries TRBV10-3 and TRBJ1-5; no firm D call. Trimming pared 2 bases from V and 7 bases from J, leaving 12 bases between. CDR3 length: 14 residues. The germline V gene encodes CDR1 ENHRY and CDR2 SYGVKD. CDR3 residues: CAISEVRDIQPQHF. The DNA for the CDR3 is TGTGCCATCAGTGAGGTGAGGGATATCCAGCCCCAGCATTTT.

The chain employs TRBV5-1 and TRBJ1-1; the D is unclear. Germline V gene sequence: CDR1 SGHRS, CDR2 YFSETQ. V lost 0 bases, J lost 4 bases, and 16 bases lay in between. The CDR3 is 16 residues long. The CDR3: CASSLGSLPGITEAFF. The CDR3 DNA follows: TGCGCCAGCAGCTTGGGATCTCTCCCGGGGATCACTGAAGCTTTCTTT. The entire variable domain, with the rest obtained from reference TRBV5-1 and TRBJ1-1, is as follows: KAGVTQTPRYLIKTRGQQVTLSCSPISGHRSVSWYQQTPGQGLQFLFEYFSETQRNKGNFPGRFSGRQFSNSRSEMNVSTLELGDSALYLCASSLGSLPGITEAFFGQGTRLTVV.

The rearrangement uses TRBV5-1 and TRBJ2-1, with 8 nucleotides matching TRBD2. Germline CDR1 reads SGHRS; CDR2 reads YFSETQ. V shed 0 bases and J 10 bases; nucleotides not matched to a gene: 6. This CDR3 contains 14 residues. The CDR3 coding sequence is TGCGCCAGCAGCTTGGCGGGCGGGGGGCGAGAGCAGTTCTTC. It yields the protein CASSLAGGGREQFF.

V gene TRBV7-2 combines with J gene TRBJ1-1; the D is unclear. Germline assignment: CDR1 SGHTA and CDR2 FQGNSA. V was clipped by 3 bases and J by 3 bases, with 11 bases between them. The CDR3 consists of 14 residues. The CDR3 region is CASSLRLTYTEAFF. In DNA, the CDR3 is TGTGCCAGCAGCTTGCGGCTAACTTACACTGAAGCTTTCTTT.

The V call is TRBV3-1 (or the pseudogene TRBV3-2), the J call TRBJ1-2; 7 bases are a match to TRBD1. The V and J ends lost 2 bases and 1 base, in that order; junction bases with no gene match: 7. The CDR3 runs 16 residues. Germline V gene lookup returns CDR1 LGHDT and CDR2 YNNKEL (reference sequence). CDR3 DNA: TGTGCCAGCAGCCAACAGGGACAGTTTTTTAACTATGGCTACACCTTC. Residues: CASSQQGQFFNYGYTF.

This CDR3 reads CASSFGASGVYNEQFF. The DNA for the CDR3 is TGTGCCAGCAGCTTTGGTGCTAGCGGGGTGTACAATGAGCAGTTCTTC. The V and J genes are TRBV5-6 and TRBJ2-1, with 9 bases matching TRBD2. Germline V gene lookup returns CDR1 SGHDT and CDR2 YYEEEE. This CDR3 comprises 16 residues. V shed 2 bases and J 4 bases; nucleotides not matched to a gene: 7.

This clone was counted a few times. This chain connects TRBV2 to TRBJ1-4; D may be TRBD1 (5 bases). The V end lost 2 bases, the J end lost 5 bases, and 12 bases lay between the germline ends. The CDR3 covers 15 residues. The germline gives CDR1 SNHLY, CDR2 FYNNEI. The DNA for the CDR3 is TGTGCCAGCAGTGAAATCCGGGACTCCAATGAAAAACTGTTTTTT. Its translation is CASSEIRDSNEKLFF.

DNA of the CDR3: TGTGCCAGCAGTGAATTCGGTCAGGACTACGAGCAGTACTTC. This translates into CASSEFGQDYEQYF. The chain is built from TRBV2 and TRBJ2-7; D unresolved. The CDR3 is made up of 14 amino acids. V lost 2 bases, J lost 3 bases, and 11 bases lay in between. Germline V gene sequence: CDR1 SNHLY, CDR2 FYNNEI.